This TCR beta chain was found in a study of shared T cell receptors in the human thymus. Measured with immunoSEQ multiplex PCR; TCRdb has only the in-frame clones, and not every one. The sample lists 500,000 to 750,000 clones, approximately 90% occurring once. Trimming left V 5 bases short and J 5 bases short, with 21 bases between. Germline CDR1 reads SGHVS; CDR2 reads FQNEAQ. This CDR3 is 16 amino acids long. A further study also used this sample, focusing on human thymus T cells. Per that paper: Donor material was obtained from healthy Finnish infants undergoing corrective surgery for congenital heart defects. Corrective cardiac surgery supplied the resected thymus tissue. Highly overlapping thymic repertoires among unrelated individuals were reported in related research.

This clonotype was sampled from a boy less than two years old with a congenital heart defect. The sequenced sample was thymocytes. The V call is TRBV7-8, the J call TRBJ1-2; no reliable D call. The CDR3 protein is CASSPWYDRFAYGYTF. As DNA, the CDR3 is TGTGCCAGCAGCCCCTGGTATGATAGATTCGCTTATGGCTACACCTTC.